A selection of T cell receptor beta chains follows, all from one sample in a study of blood T cells in healthy people across ages. Each CDR3 protein is one row after TCRdb ran MiXCR on the 5' RACE reads. The sample comprises around 1,000,000 distinct CDR3 sequences, 25% of which are singletons, and 0.65% to 0.75% rests with the top ten. These sequences were also reported in another study, on T cells of mothers and their children.

The sample comprised blood. All receptors come from a girl between 2 and 10 years old in good health. Each CDR3 is given without its conserved first and last residue.

CDR3 protein: ASRYQPQH; V gene: TRBV6-1
CDR3 protein: SAGTEQPQH; V gene: TRBV20-1
CDR3 protein: ASSFSLQTQY; V gene: TRBV7-2
CDR3 protein: ASSLVGINTGELF; V gene: TRBV7-9
CDR3 protein: ASGNPWVSGRADLGDEQF; V gene: TRBV5-4
CDR3 protein: ASNYRREGYNEQF; V gene: TRBV28
CDR3 protein: SFASTGGWDIQY; V gene: TRBV29-1
CDR3 protein: SVVSEEGMPGELF; V gene: TRBV29-1
CDR3 protein: ASRPWGGVADTQY; V gene: TRBV11-2
CDR3 protein: ASTATWEELF; V gene: TRBV7-2
CDR3 protein: AIEEGRATDTQY; V gene: TRBV10-3
CDR3 protein: SATGEYYEQY; V gene: TRBV20-1
CDR3 protein: ASSVNPGAEAF; V gene: TRBV25-1
CDR3 protein: ASTKLGLTEAF; V gene: TRBV12-3/TRBV12-4
CDR3 protein: ASSFTSFDNEQF; V gene: TRBV28
CDR3 protein: ASSPRPGGYT; V gene: TRBV28
CDR3 protein: ASSEGRTEAF; V gene: TRBV6-1
CDR3 protein: ASSVGHGELGEKLF; V gene: TRBV9
CDR3 protein: ASSYGGTSPRDEQF; V gene: TRBV5-1
CDR3 protein: ASSLLAPGYEQY; V gene: TRBV10-1
CDR3 protein: ATAAGNTGELF; V gene: TRBV9
CDR3 protein: ASSLESLYEQY; V gene: TRBV7-9
CDR3 protein: ASSLRPRERAFNNEQF; V gene: TRBV7-2
CDR3 protein: ASSAGPEYEQY; V gene: TRBV6-4
CDR3 protein: ASSSDGTGGYNEQF; V gene: TRBV12-3/TRBV12-4
CDR3 protein: ANSLDLGEQY; V gene: TRBV28
CDR3 protein: SARVATGTYEQY; V gene: TRBV20-1
CDR3 protein: SVIQGGTGYT; V gene: TRBV29-1
CDR3 protein: ASSPSGTDTDMQY; V gene: TRBV28
CDR3 protein: AGSSTPWAGGNEQY; V gene: TRBV7-2
CDR3 protein: ASSPITGTEAF; V gene: TRBV7-2
CDR3 protein: ACTDGEKLF; V gene: TRBV12-3/TRBV12-4
CDR3 protein: SAQGQQETQY; V gene: TRBV29-1
CDR3 protein: ASPRQNIAKNIQY; V gene: TRBV12-3/TRBV12-4
CDR3 protein: SAYHSGDGYT; V gene: TRBV29-1
CDR3 protein: SARDPGRVSDEQF; V gene: TRBV20-1
CDR3 protein: ASSLDHLVSGGYT; V gene: TRBV11-3
CDR3 protein: ASSLRTSVLNTEAF; V gene: TRBV7-2
CDR3 protein: ASSADPGPQETQY; V gene: TRBV18
CDR3 protein: ASSLAGQGGEKLF; V gene: TRBV5-1
CDR3 protein: SVVIVSYEQY; V gene: TRBV29-1
CDR3 protein: ASSSPGTGSRNGYT; V gene: TRBV5-6
CDR3 protein: ASSRESDTQY; V gene: TRBV4-3
CDR3 protein: ASSPEGPSAEKLL; V gene: TRBV18
CDR3 protein: ASGVNGPHYEQY; V gene: TRBV5-4
CDR3 protein: ASSTHLQTGTNSNEQF; V gene: TRBV19
CDR3 protein: AIKASGSRDEQF; V gene: TRBV10-3
CDR3 protein: ASSLGMRYGYT; V gene: TRBV28
CDR3 protein: ASSFTGVYNEQF; V gene: TRBV7-2
CDR3 protein: SAGGLGSSYEQY; V gene: TRBV20-1
CDR3 protein: SASGIQGKGYNEQF; V gene: TRBV20-1
CDR3 protein: ASSLSANIQETQY; V gene: TRBV5-1
CDR3 protein: SVDPADTIHAF; V gene: TRBV29-1
CDR3 protein: ASSLSVKTQY; V gene: TRBV7-2
CDR3 protein: ASTIYSPETTQY; V gene: TRBV28
CDR3 protein: ASSSWVAGDGREQF; V gene: TRBV7-6
CDR3 protein: ASSFTGYGYT; V gene: TRBV12-3/TRBV12-4
CDR3 protein: ASSLSRVAGSYEQY; V gene: TRBV7-9
CDR3 protein: ASSRWLGTTDTQY; V gene: TRBV27